This T cell receptor (beta chain) was sequenced for a study of CD8+ T cells in alopecia areata. Treatment defined: oral pan-JAK inhibitor, 5-10 mg twice daily. Those with alopecia areata gave lesional scalp punch biopsies and peripheral blood. Study-level results: TCR sharing across patients was less clear than in mice, possibly HLA-related. Normal-skin resident alphabeta T cells also appear among scalp sample sequences. Only a single nonresponder existed, so baseline CD8+ expansion links stay unclear.

Concerning this clone: Its antigen is as yet unknown.

Once RNA had been extracted, it was reverse transcribed into cDNA to act as the sequencing template. The method was immunoSEQ multiplex PCR; TCRdb's version includes in-frame clones alone and lacks a portion of them. The sample shows some 44,000 clones, around 90% of them seen only once. This receptor was obtained from a human donor with alopecia areata. Sequenced material: CD8+ T cells sorted from blood, taken at week 24, from a patient treated with tofacitinib.

CDR3 sequence (DNA): TGTGCCAGCAGATATACTAGCGGGGAGTCCTACGAGCAGTACTTC. Amino acid sequence: CASRYTSGESYEQYF. V and J are TRBV7-2 and TRBJ2-7, with 10 bases matching TRBD2. Germline CDR1 is SGHTA and CDR2 is FQGNSA. The V segment lost 6 bases and the J segment 1 base; nucleotides outside the gene matches: 6. The CDR3 contains 15 residues.